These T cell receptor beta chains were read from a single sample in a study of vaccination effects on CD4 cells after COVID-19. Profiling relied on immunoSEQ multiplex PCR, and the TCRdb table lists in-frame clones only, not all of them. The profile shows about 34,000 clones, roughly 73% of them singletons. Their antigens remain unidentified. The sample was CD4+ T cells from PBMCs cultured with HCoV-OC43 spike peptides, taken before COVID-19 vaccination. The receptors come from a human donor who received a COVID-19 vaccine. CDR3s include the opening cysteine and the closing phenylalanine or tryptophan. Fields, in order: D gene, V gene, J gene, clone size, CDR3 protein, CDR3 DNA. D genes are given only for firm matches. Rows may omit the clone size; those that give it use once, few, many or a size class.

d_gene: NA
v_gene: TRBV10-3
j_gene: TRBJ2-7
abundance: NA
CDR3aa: CAISAGNSYEQYF
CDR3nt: TGTGCCATCAGTGCGGGGAACAGCTACGAGCAGTACTTC

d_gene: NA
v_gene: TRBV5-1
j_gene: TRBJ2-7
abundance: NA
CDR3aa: CASSLQVGAIYEQYF
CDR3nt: TGCGCCAGCAGCCTTCAGGTCGGGGCTATTTACGAGCAGTACTTC

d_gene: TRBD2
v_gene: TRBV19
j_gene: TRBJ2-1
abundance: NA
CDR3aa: CASSIGLAGGHGEQFF
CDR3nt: TGTGCCAGTAGTATAGGCCTAGCGGGGGGGCATGGGGAGCAGTTCTTC

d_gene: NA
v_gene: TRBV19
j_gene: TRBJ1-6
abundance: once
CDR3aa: CASSNQQAYNSPLHF
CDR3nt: TGTGCCAGTAGTAATCAACAGGCCTATAATTCACCCCTCCACTTT

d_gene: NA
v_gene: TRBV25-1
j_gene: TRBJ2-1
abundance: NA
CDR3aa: CASSVVTDNEQFF
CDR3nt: TGTGCCAGCAGTGTGGTGACAGACAATGAGCAGTTCTTC

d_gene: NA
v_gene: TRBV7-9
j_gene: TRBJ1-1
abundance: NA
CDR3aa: CASSLRQNTEAFF
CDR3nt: TGTGCCAGCAGCTTAAGACAGAACACTGAAGCTTTCTTT

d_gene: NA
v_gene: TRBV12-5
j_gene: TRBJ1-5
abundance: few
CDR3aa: CASGFPDSGNQPQHF
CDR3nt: TGTGCTAGTGGTTTTCCGGACAGCGGCAATCAGCCCCAGCATTTT

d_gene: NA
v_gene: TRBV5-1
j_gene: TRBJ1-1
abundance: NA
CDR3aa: CASSLGVMNTEAFF
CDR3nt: TGCGCCAGCAGCTTGGGGGTTATGAACACTGAAGCTTTCTTT

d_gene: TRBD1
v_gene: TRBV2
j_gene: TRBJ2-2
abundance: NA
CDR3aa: CASSYRGDTGELFF
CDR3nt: TGTGCCAGCAGTTACAGGGGGGACACCGGGGAGCTGTTTTTT

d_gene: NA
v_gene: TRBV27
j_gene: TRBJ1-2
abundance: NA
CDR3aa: CASSSGLGYGYTF
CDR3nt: TGTGCCAGCAGTTCGGGACTGGGGTATGGCTACACCTTC

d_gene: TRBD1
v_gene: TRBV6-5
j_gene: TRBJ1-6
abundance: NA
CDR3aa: CATMTGSPNSPLHF
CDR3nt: TGTGCCACCATGACAGGGTCTCCTAATTCACCCCTCCACTTT

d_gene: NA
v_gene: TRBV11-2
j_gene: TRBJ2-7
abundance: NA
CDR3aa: CASSLVSGISYEQYF
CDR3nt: TGTGCCAGCAGCTTAGTTAGCGGAATCTCCTACGAGCAGTACTTC

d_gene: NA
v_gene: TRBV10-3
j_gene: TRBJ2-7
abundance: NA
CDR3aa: CAISESGSGTYEQYF
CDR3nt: TGTGCCATCAGTGAGTCGGGGTCGGGGACCTACGAGCAGTACTTC

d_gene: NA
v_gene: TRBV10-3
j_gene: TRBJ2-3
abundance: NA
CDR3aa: CAISGTDTQYF
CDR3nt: TGTGCCATCAGTGGCACAGATACGCAGTATTTT

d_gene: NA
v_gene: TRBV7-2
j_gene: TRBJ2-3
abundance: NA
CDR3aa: CASSLGTSTDTQYF
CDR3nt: TGTGCCAGCAGCTTGGGGACTAGCACAGATACGCAGTATTTT

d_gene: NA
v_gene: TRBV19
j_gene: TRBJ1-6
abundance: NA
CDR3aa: CASSIASALSVSTYSPLHF
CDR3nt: TGTGCCAGTAGTATAGCATCGGCATTATCTGTTTCCACTTATTCACCCCTCCACTTT

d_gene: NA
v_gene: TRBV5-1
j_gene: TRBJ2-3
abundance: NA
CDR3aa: CASSLRGTTDTQYF
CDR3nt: TGCGCCAGCAGCTTGCGGGGGACCACAGATACGCAGTATTTT

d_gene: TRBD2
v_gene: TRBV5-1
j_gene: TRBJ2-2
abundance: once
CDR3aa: CASSPGGLKTGELFF
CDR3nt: TGCGCCAGCAGCCCGGGAGGGCTGAAGACCGGGGAGCTGTTTTTT

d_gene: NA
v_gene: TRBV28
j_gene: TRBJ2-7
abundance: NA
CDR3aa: CASSSPGRATYEQYF
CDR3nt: TGTGCCAGCAGTTCCCCCGGCAGGGCCACCTACGAGCAGTACTTC

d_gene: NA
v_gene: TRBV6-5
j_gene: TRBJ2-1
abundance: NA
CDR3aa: CASSLTYNEQFF
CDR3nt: TGTGCCAGCAGTCTGACCTACAATGAGCAGTTCTTC

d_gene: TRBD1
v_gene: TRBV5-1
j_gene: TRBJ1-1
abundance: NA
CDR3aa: CASSLAQGTGAEAFF
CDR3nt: TGCGCCAGCAGCTTGGCACAGGGGACAGGAGCTGAAGCTTTCTTT

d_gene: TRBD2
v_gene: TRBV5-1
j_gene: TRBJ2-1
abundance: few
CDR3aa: CASSLGDYSYNEQFF
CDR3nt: TGCGCCAGCAGCTTGGGGGACTACTCCTACAATGAGCAGTTCTTC

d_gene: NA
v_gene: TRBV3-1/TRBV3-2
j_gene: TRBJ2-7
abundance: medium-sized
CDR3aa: CASSQLGWEQYF
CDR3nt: TGTGCCAGCAGCCAACTCGGTTGGGAGCAGTACTTC

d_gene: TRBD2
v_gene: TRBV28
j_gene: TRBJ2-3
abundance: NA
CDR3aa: CASSPSGSETDTQYF
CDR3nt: TGTGCCAGCAGCCCCAGCGGGAGTGAAACAGATACGCAGTATTTT

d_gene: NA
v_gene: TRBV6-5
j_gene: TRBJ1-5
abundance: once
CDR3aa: CASGGVWDQPQHF
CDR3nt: TGTGCCAGCGGGGGGGTTTGGGATCAGCCCCAGCATTTT

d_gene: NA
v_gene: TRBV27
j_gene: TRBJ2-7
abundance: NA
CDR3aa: CASSLTVSYEQYF
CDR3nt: TGTGCCAGCAGTTTAACGGTTTCCTACGAGCAGTACTTC

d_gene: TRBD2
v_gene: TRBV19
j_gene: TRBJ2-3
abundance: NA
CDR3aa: CASSRTSGGSDTQYF
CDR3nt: TGTGCCAGTAGTCGGACTAGCGGGGGGTCAGATACGCAGTATTTT

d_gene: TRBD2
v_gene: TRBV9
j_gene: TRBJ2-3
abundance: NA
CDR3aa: CASSVLAGATDTQYF
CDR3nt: TGTGCCAGCAGCGTACTAGCGGGAGCGACAGATACGCAGTATTTT

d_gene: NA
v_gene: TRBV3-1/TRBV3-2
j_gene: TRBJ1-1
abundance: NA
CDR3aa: CASSQDSALGMYTEAFF
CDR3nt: TGTGCCAGCAGCCAAGATTCGGCCCTGGGTATGTACACTGAAGCTTTCTTT

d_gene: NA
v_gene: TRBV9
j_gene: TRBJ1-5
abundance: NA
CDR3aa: CASSEGAGSYQPQHF
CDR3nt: TGTGCCAGCAGCGAGGGTGCAGGGTCATATCAGCCCCAGCATTTT

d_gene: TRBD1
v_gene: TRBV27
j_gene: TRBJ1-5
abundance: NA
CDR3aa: CASSQGTGRQPQHF
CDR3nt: TGTGCCAGCAGTCAGGGGACAGGGAGACAGCCCCAGCATTTT

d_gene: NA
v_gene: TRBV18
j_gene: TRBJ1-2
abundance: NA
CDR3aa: CASSQGANYGYTF
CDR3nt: TGTGCCAGCTCTCAAGGGGCTAACTATGGCTACACCTTC

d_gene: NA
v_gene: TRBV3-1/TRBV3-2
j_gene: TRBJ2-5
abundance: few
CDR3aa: CASSQLGQSVETQYF
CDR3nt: TGTGCCAGCAGCCAGCTCGGACAGTCGGTGGAGACCCAGTACTTC

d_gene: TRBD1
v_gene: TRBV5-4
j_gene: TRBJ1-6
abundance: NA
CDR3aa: CATRTGDHNSPLHF
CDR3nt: TGTGCCACAAGGACAGGGGACCATAATTCACCCCTCCACTTT

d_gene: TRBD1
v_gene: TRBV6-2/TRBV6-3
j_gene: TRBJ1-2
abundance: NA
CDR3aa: CASSYSQDRLLYGYTF
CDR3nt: TGTGCCAGCAGTTACTCGCAGGACAGGCTATTATATGGCTACACCTTC

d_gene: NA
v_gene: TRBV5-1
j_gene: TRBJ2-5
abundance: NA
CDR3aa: CASSSGVGSETQYF
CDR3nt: TGCGCCAGCAGCTCCGGTGTTGGCTCCGAGACCCAGTACTTC

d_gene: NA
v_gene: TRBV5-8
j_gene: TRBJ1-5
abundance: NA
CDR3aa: CASSLMRVVGSNQPQHF
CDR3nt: TGTGCCAGCAGCTTGATGAGGGTAGTAGGGAGCAATCAGCCCCAGCATTTT

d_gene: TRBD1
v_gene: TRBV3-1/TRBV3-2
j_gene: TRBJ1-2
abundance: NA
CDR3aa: CASSQDWQGGGGYTF
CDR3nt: TGTGCCAGCAGCCAAGATTGGCAGGGGGGAGGAGGCTACACCTTC

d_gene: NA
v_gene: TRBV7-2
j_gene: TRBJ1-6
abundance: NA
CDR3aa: CASSLIRAAPLHF
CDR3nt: TGTGCCAGCAGCTTAATCCGGGCCGCCCCCCTCCACTTT

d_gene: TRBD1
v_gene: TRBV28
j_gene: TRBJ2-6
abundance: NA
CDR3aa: CASLPPVGTAGANVLTF
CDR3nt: TGTGCCAGCCTACCCCCGGTCGGGACAGCTGGGGCCAACGTCCTGACTTTC

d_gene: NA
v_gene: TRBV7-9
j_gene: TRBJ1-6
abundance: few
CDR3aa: CASSLDSSYNSPLHF
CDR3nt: TGTGCCAGCAGCTTAGACAGCTCCTATAATTCACCCCTCCACTTT

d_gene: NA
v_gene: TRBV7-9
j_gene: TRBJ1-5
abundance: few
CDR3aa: CASRKGGQPQHF
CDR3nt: TGTGCCAGCAGAAAGGGGGGTCAGCCCCAGCATTTT

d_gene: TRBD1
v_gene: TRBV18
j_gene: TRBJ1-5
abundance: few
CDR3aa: CASSPRDRTNQPQHF
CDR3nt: TGTGCCAGCTCACCCCGGGACAGAACAAATCAGCCCCAGCATTTT

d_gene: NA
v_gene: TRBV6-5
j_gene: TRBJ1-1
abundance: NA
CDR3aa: CASSSSGTVNTEAFF
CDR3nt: TGTGCCAGCAGCTCATCCGGGACTGTGAACACTGAAGCTTTCTTT